This T cell receptor beta chain was identified during a study of patients and donors after allogeneic stem cell transplantation. The CDR3 runs 15 residues. V lost 7 bases, J lost 2 bases, and 14 bases stayed unmatched. The germline gives CDR1 DFQATT, CDR2 SNEGSKA (reference sequence). Each CDR3 protein is one row after TCRdb ran MiXCR on the RT-PCR reads. The sample lists some 960,000 distinct CDR3 sequences, roughly 18% occurring once. The specimen sequenced was blood, either unsorted or a sorted T cell fraction (not recorded which). This sequence originates from a human donor who was either an allogeneic HSCT recipient or a stem cell or donor lymphocyte infusion donor (not recorded which). It is not recorded whose cells these are; they may come from a transplant donor. The chain carries TRBV20-1 and TRBJ2-7, with TRBD2 matching 7 bases. CDR3 in amino acids: CSGTLGRGFTYEQYF. The CDR3 DNA follows: TGCAGTGGAACCCTGGGGCGGGGGTTCACCTACGAGCAGTACTTC.